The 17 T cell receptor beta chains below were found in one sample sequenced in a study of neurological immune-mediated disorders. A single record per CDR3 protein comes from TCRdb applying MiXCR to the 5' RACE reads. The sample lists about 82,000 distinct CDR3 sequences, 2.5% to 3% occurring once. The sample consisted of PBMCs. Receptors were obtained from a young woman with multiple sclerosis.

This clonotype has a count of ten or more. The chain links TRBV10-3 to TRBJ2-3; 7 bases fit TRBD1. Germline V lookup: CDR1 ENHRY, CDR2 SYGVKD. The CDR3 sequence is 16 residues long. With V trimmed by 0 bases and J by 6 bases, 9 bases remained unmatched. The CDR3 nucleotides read TGTGCCATCAGTGAGTCCTTAACACAGGGGACGGATACGCAGTATTTT. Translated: CAISESLTQGTDTQYF.

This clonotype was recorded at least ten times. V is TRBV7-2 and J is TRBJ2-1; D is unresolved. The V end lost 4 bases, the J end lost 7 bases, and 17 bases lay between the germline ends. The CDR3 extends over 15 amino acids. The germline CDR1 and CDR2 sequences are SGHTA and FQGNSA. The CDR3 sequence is CASSSLVPKGNEQFF. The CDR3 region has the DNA TGTGCCAGCAGCTCTTTAGTGCCAAAGGGTAATGAGCAGTTCTTC.

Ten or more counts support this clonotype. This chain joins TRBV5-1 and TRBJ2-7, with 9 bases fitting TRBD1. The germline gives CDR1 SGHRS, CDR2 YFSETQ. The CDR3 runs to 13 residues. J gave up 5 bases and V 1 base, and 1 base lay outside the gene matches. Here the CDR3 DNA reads TGCGCCAGCAGCTTGACAGGGGGCGACGAGCAGTACTTC. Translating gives CASSLTGGDEQYF.

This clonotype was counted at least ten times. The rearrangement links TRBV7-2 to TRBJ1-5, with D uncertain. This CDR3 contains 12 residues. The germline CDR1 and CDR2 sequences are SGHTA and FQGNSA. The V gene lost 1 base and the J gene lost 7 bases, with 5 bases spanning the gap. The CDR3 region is CASSLEGQPQHF. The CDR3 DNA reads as TGTGCCAGCAGCTTAGAGGGCCAGCCCCAGCATTTT.

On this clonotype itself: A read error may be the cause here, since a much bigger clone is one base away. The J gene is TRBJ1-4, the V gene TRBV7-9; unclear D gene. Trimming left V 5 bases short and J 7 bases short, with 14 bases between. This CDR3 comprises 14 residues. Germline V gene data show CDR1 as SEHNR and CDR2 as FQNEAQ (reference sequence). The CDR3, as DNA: TGTGCCAGCAGCCACGGGTTTGCCGTTGAAAAACTGTTTTTT. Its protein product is CASSHGFAVEKLFF.

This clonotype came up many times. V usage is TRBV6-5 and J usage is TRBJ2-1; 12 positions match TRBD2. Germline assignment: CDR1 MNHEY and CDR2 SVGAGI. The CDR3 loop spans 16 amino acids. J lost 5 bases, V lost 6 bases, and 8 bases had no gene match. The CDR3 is CASSSSGRVSNNEQFF. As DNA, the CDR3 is TGTGCCAGCAGCTCTAGCGGGAGGGTAAGCAACAATGAGCAGTTCTTC.

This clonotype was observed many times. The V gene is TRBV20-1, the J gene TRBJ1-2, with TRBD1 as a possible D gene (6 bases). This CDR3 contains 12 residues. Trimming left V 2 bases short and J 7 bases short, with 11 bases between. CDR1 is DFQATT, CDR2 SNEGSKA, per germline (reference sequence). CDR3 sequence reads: CSARRQGLGYTF. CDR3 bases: TGCAGTGCTAGACGCCAGGGGCTTGGCTACACCTTC.

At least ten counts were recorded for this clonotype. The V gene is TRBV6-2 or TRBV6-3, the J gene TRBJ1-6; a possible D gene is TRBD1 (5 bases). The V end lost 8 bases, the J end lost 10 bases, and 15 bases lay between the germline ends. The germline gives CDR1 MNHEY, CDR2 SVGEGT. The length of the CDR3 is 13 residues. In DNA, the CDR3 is TGTGCCAGCTCGAGAGGGGAGGACTCACCCCTCCACTTT. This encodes CASSRGEDSPLHF.

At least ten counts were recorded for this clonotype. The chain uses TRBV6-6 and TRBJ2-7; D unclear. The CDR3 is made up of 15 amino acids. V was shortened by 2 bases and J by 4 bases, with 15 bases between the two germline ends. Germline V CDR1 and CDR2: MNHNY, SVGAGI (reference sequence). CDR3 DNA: TGTGCCAGCAGTTACCCCCCCAGGCAAACATACGAGCAGTACTTC. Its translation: CASSYPPRQTYEQYF.

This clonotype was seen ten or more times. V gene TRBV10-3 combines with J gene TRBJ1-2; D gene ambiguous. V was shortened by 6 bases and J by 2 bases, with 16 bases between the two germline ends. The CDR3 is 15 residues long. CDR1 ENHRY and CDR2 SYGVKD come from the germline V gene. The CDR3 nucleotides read TGTGCCATCAGCCCTGAGGCAGTGGGGAACTATGGCTACACCTTC. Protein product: CAISPEAVGNYGYTF.

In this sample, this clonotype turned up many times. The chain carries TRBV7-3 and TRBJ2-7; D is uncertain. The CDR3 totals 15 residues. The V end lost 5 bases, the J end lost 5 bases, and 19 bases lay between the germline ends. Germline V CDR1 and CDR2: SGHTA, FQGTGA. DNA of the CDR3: TGTGCCAGCAGCCAGGACGGAAGCCTCATCAACGAGCAGTACTTC. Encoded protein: CASSQDGSLINEQYF.

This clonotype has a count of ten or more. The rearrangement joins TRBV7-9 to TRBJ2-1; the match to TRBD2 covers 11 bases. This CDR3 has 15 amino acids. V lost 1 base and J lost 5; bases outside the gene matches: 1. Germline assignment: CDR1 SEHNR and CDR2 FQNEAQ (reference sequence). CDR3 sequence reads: CASSLGGLADNEQFF. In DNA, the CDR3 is TGTGCCAGCAGCTTAGGGGGACTAGCGGACAATGAGCAGTTCTTC.

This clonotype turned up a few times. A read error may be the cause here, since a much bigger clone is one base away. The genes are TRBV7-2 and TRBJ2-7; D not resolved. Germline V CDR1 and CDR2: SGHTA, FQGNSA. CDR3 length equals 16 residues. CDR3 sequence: CASSLGRPTAAYEKYF. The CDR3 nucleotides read TGTGCCAGCAGCTTAGGTCGGCCGACGGCGGCCTACGAGAAGTACTTC.

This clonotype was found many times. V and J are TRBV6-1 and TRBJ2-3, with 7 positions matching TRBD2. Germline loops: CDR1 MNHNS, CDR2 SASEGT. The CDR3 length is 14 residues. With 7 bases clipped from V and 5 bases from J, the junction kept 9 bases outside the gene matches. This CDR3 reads CASTHGGSGDTQYF. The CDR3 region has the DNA TGTGCCAGCACCCACGGCGGGAGCGGAGATACGCAGTATTTT.

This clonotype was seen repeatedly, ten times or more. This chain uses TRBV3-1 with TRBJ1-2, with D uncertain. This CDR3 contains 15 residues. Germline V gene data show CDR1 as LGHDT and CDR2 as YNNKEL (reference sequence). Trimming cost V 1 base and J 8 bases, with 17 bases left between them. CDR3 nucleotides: TGTGCCAGCAGCCAAGGGATTCTCAGCGTGGAGGGCTACACCTTC. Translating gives CASSQGILSVEGYTF.

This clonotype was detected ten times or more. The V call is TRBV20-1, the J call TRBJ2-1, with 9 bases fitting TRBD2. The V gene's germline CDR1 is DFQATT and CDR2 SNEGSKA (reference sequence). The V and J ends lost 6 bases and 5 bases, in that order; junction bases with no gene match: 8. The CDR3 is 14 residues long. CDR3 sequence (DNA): TGCAGTGCCCCCAGGGGCGGGAGGGACAATGAGCAGTTCTTC. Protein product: CSAPRGGRDNEQFF.

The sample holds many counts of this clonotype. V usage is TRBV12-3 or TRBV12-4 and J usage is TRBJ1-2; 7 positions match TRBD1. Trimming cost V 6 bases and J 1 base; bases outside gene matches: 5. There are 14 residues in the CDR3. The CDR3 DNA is TGTGCCAGCAGGACAGGGCCCTTTAACTATGGCTACACCTTC. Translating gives CASRTGPFNYGYTF.